These 21 T cell receptor beta chains came from one sample sequenced in a study of blood T cell repertoires in COVID-19. Only in-frame clones appear in the TCRdb table, and some are missing; sequencing was by immunoSEQ multiplex PCR. Seen here are about 350,000 clones, roughly 90% observed once, and the top ten hold about 0.94%. The sample taken for sequencing was PBMCs or T cells enriched from blood (not recorded which). The receptors were sampled from a woman in her thirties who had been exposed to COVID-19.

The rearrangement links TRBV29-1 to TRBJ1-6; 7 bases agree with TRBD1. CDR3 size: 13 residues. With V trimmed by 5 bases and J by 6 bases, 4 bases remained unmatched. Germline V gene sequence: CDR1 SQVTM, CDR2 ANQGSEA. CDR3 bases: TGCAGCGTTCAGGACAGGCGTAATTCACCCCTCCACTTT. This encodes CSVQDRRNSPLHF.

The gene calls are TRBV10-3 and TRBJ1-1; TRBD1 aligns across 8 bases. The J segment lost 3 bases and the V segment lost 2 bases, leaving 5 bases of the junction unmatched. This CDR3 has 15 residues. The germline CDR1 and CDR2 sequences are ENHRY and SYGVKD. The CDR3 DNA follows: TGTGCCATCAGTGAGAGACAGGGGACGTACACTGAAGCTTTCTTT. Protein product: CAISERQGTYTEAFF.

The V gene is TRBV5-3, the J gene TRBJ1-5; D not resolved. TRBV5-3 is noted as an ORF with a role that remains uncertain. Trimming removed 1 base from V and 5 bases from J, with 4 bases in between. This CDR3 comprises 12 residues. CDR3 sequence (DNA): TGTGCCAGAAGCTTGCGTGATCAGCCCCAGCATTTT. Amino acid sequence: CARSLRDQPQHF.

The V gene is TRBV7-9, the J gene TRBJ2-1, with 13 bases identical to TRBD2. The CDR3 extends over 17 amino acids. CDR1 SEHNR and CDR2 FQNEAQ come from the germline V gene (reference sequence). The junction had 7 bases not matched to a gene; V was cut back by 4 bases and J by 4 bases. CDR3 sequence reads: CASSSRLAGGSYNEQFF. As DNA, the CDR3 is TGTGCCAGCAGCTCCAGACTAGCGGGAGGATCTTACAATGAGCAGTTCTTC.

This clone was seen only a few times. This rearrangement joins TRBV9 to TRBJ2-7; tentative D call: TRBD1 (6 bases). Germline-derived CDR1 and CDR2 are SGDLS and YYNGEE. The CDR3 has 15 residues. V gave up 3 bases and J gave up 4 bases, with 17 bases separating them. CDR3: CASSASDRPLYEQYF. The CDR3 DNA reads TGTGCCAGCAGCGCCTCTGACAGGCCACTTTACGAGCAGTACTTC.

The chain couples TRBV11-2 to TRBJ2-3; D possibly corresponds to TRBD1 (5 bases). V lost 0 bases, J lost 4 bases, and 5 bases lay in between. This CDR3 is built from 13 residues. CDR1 and CDR2 (germline): SGHAT, FQNNGV. The CDR3 DNA reads TGTGCCAGCAGCTTAGAAGGGGCAGATACGCAGTATTTT. Translation gives CASSLEGADTQYF. The complete variable domain, with remaining parts taken from reference TRBV11-2 and TRBJ2-3, reads EAGVAQSPRYKIIEKRQSVAFWCNPISGHATLYWYQQILGQGPKLLIQFQNNGVVDDSQLPKDRFSAERLKGVDSTLKIQPAKLEDSAVYLCASSLEGADTQYFGPGTRLTVL.

This chain connects TRBV27 to TRBJ2-2, with D tentatively TRBD2 (6 bases). CDR1 is MNHEY, CDR2 SMNVEV, per germline (reference sequence). The germline V and J ends were trimmed by 6 bases and 7 bases, with 15 bases remaining between them. The CDR3 is 14 amino acids. The CDR3 region is CASRSTSKGGELFF. CDR3 DNA: TGTGCCAGCAGGTCGACTAGTAAGGGCGGGGAGCTGTTTTTT.

The V gene is TRBV5-1, the J gene TRBJ2-3; TRBD1 agrees at 8 bases. The CDR3 is made up of 12 amino acids. Germline assignment: CDR1 SGHRS and CDR2 YFSETQ. After removal of 3 bases from V and 9 bases from J, the junction contained 3 bases not matched to a gene. CDR3 residues: CASSSRTGTQYF. The CDR3 DNA follows: TGCGCCAGCAGCTCCCGGACAGGGACGCAGTATTTT.

V gene TRBV6-1 combines with J gene TRBJ2-3; a weak D match, TRBD1 (6 bases). Trimming removed 4 bases from V and 1 base from J, with 18 bases in between. The CDR3 is 17 amino acids. CDR1 MNHNS and CDR2 SASEGT come from the germline V gene. CDR3 loop: CASSVTLGARGTDTQYF. CDR3 nucleotide sequence: TGTGCCAGCAGTGTCACTCTGGGGGCTAGAGGCACAGATACGCAGTATTTT.

V usage is TRBV5-5 and J usage is TRBJ2-3; the match to TRBD2 covers 7 bases. CDR3 length: 16 amino acids. V was pared by 0 bases and J by 1 base, with 5 bases of the junction left unmatched. Germline assignment: CDR1 SGHKS and CDR2 YYEKEE (reference sequence). DNA for the CDR3: TGTGCCAGCAGCTTGGCCAATCTAGCGGGCACAGATACGCAGTATTTT. As protein: CASSLANLAGTDTQYF.

The genes are TRBV9 and TRBJ2-7; 14 bases fit TRBD2. Trimming at V came to 3 bases and at J to 4 bases, leaving 6 bases not matched to a gene. Germline V gives CDR1 SGDLS, CDR2 YYNGEE. The CDR3 has 16 amino acids. This chain's CDR3 is CASSEGLAGVGYEQYF. The CDR3 DNA sequence: TGTGCCAGCAGCGAGGGACTAGCGGGAGTGGGATACGAGCAGTACTTC.

This sequence joins TRBV28 and TRBJ2-1, with D unresolved. Germline CDR1 MDHEN, CDR2 SYDVKM. The CDR3 has 15 residues. The ends were cut back, 5 bases at V and 0 bases at J, with 11 bases in the middle. The CDR3 DNA reads TGTGCCAGCAGTCCAGACTCGAGCTCCTACAATGAGCAGTTCTTC. This translates into CASSPDSSSYNEQFF.

The V and J genes are TRBV2 and TRBJ2-7; D unclear. V was shortened by 6 bases and J by 3 bases, with 3 bases between the two germline ends. Germline-derived CDR1 and CDR2 are SNHLY and FYNNEI. The CDR3 sequence is 10 residues long. The CDR3 reads CASSFYEQYF. The CDR3 region has the DNA TGTGCCAGCAGCTTCTACGAGCAGTACTTC.

The V gene is TRBV19, the J gene TRBJ2-1; a possible D gene is TRBD2 (6 bases). Germline V CDR1 and CDR2: LNHDA, SQIVND (reference sequence). V lost 9 bases and J lost 4, with 13 bases in between. CDR3 length: 13 residues. The CDR3 region is CASGGTPYNEQFF. For the CDR3, the DNA is TGTGCCAGCGGCGGGACTCCATACAATGAGCAGTTCTTC.

This chain connects TRBV28 to TRBJ2-7; D is uncertain. CDR1 is MDHEN, CDR2 SYDVKM, per germline. The CDR3 runs to 14 residues. V shed 2 bases and J shed 3 bases, with 11 bases lying between them. The CDR3 sequence is CASSLPGEVYEQYF. Written as DNA, the CDR3 is TGTGCCAGCAGTTTACCCGGAGAAGTCTACGAGCAGTACTTC.

The V gene is TRBV5-1, the J gene TRBJ1-1; TRBD1 agrees at 9 bases. The CDR3 runs 18 residues. The V and J ends lost 2 bases and 4 bases, in that order; junction bases with no gene match: 15. CDR1 and CDR2 from the germline V gene are SGHRS and YFSETQ. The CDR3 DNA follows: TGCGCCAGCAGCTTTCTTTCGGGACAGGGTGGTTGGGCCACTGAAGCTTTCTTT. Translation: CASSFLSGQGGWATEAFF.

J is TRBJ1-1 and V is TRBV27; D is perhaps TRBD1 (6 bases). V shed 1 base and J shed 0 bases, with 9 bases lying between them. CDR3 size: 15 residues. In germline, CDR1 is MNHEY, CDR2 SMNVEV (reference sequence). The CDR3 protein is CASSLFGQMNTEAFF. For the CDR3, the DNA is TGTGCCAGCAGTTTATTTGGACAGATGAACACTGAAGCTTTCTTT.

This chain joins TRBV28 and TRBJ1-1; D is perhaps TRBD1 (5 bases). The V gene lost 1 base and the J gene lost 1 base, with 10 bases spanning the gap. The germline CDR1 and CDR2 sequences are MDHEN and SYDVKM. The CDR3 runs 15 residues. The CDR3 DNA reads TGTGCCAGCAGTTTATCGGGGGTCTGGAACACTGAAGCTTTCTTT. Residues: CASSLSGVWNTEAFF.

The chain is built from TRBV30 and TRBJ1-5, with 10 bases matching TRBD1. CDR1 and CDR2 (germline): GTSNPN, SVGIG (reference sequence). The CDR3 is 14 residues long. V dropped 3 bases and J dropped 7; count of bases not matched to a gene: 6. The CDR3 DNA is TGTGCCTGGAGCGACCCGGGACAGGGGCAGCCCCAGCATTTT. Translating it yields CAWSDPGQGQPQHF. Full variable domain (rest looked up from reference TRBV30 and TRBJ1-5): SQTIHQWPATLVQPVGSPLSLECTVEGTSNPNLYWYRQAAGRGLQLLFYSVGIGQISSEVPQNLSASRPQDRQFILSSKKLLLSDSGFYLCAWSDPGQGQPQHFGDGTRLSIL.

The chain employs TRBV3-1 (or the pseudogene TRBV3-2) and TRBJ2-2, with D uncertain. Germline V CDR1 and CDR2: LGHDT, YNNKEL (reference sequence). Trimming took off 1 base at V and 3 bases at J, with 6 bases between the two ends. This CDR3 spans 14 amino acids. CDR3 coding DNA: TGTGCCAGCAGCCAAGGCGAGTACACCGGGGAGCTGTTTTTT. Residues: CASSQGEYTGELFF.

The CDR3 coding sequence is TGTGCCTGGAGTCTCCGGGGACAACGGGCTTTCTTT. Its protein is CAWSLRGQRAFF. J is TRBJ1-1 and V is TRBV30, with a possible D match to TRBD1 (6 bases). CDR3 length equals 12 residues. The germline V and J ends were trimmed by 2 bases and 11 bases, with 15 bases remaining between them. Looked up from germline, CDR1 is GTSNPN and CDR2 is SVGIG (reference sequence).